One TCR beta chain is described in this entry. Its specificity is not known. This CDR3 has 14 amino acids. V gave up 4 bases and J gave up 8 bases, with 17 bases separating them. This sample is drawn from a study of blood T cells in healthy people across ages. General study results and limits: Aged donors had fewer naive CD4+ cells and lower diversity than long-lived donors.

It was with a sample-barcoded 5' primer and a J-beta primer mix that a second PCR of roughly 7 to 12 cycles was run. TCRdb reprocessed the 5' RACE reads with MiXCR, giving one entry per CDR3 protein. Among 650,000 to 1,000,000 distinct CDR3 sequences listed, roughly 34% were seen once. The rearrangement links TRBV12-3 or TRBV12-4 to TRBJ1-1, with a possible D match to TRBD1 (5 bases). The TCR originated in a man aged 18 to 30 in good health. The specimen sequenced was blood. CDR3 nucleotides: TGTGCCAGCAGTTGGCGGGGGTCCCCCGGCGAAGCTTTCTTT. It encodes CASSWRGSPGEAFF.